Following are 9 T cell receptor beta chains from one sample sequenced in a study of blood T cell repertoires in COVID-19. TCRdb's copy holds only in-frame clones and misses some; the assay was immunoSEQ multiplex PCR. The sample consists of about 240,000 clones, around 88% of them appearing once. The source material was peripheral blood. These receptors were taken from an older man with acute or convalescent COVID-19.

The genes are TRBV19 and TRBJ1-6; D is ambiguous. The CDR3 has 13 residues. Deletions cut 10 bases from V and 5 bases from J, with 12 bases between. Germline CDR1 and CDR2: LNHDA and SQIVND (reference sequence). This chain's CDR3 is CATSTTDNSPLHF. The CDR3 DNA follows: TGTGCCACCTCTACTACCGATAATTCACCCCTCCACTTT.

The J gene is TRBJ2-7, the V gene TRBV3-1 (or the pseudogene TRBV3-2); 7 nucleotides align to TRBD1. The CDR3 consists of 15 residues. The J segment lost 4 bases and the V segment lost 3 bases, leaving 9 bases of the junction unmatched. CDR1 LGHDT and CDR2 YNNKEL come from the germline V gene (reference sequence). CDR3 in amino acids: CASSHRQGVKYEQYF. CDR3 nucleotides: TGTGCCAGCAGCCATCGACAGGGAGTCAAATACGAGCAGTACTTC.

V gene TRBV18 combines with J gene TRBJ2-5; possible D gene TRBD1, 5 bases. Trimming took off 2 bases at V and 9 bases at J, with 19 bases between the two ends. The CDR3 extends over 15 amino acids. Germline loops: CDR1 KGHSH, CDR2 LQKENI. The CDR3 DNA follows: TGTGCCAGCTCACCATCTAAGGGGTCCGGGTGGGCCCAGTACTTC. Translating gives CASSPSKGSGWAQYF.

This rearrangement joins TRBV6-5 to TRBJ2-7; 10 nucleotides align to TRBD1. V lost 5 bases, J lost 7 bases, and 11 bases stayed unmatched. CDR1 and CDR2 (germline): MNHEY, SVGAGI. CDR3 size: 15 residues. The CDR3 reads CASSQPGQGTREQYF. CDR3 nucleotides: TGTGCCAGCAGTCAGCCGGGACAGGGGACGAGAGAGCAGTACTTC.

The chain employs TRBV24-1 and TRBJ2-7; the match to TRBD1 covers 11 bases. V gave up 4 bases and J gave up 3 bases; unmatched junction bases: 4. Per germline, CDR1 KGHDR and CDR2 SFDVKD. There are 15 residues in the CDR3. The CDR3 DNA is TGTGCCACCAGTGACCCCGGGACAGGGGGCTACGAGCAGTACTTC. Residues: CATSDPGTGGYEQYF.

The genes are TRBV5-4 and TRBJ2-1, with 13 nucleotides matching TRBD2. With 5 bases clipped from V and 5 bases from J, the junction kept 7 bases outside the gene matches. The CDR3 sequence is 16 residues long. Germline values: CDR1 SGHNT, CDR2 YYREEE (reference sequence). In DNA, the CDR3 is TGTGCCAGCAGTGCGACTAGCGGGAGGATCCACAATGAGCAGTTCTTC. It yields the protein CASSATSGRIHNEQFF.

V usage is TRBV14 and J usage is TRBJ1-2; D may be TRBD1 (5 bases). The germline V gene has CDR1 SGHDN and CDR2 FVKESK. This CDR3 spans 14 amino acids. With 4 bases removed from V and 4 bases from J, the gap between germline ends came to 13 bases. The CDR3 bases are TGTGCCAGCAGCCTAGAGACAGACTCCTATGGCTACACCTTC. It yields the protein CASSLETDSYGYTF.

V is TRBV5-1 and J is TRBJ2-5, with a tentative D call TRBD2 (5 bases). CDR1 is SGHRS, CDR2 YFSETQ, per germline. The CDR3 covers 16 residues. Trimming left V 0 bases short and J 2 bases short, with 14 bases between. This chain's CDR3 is CASSLAGGRGQETQYF. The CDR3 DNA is TGCGCCAGCAGCTTGGCCGGAGGAAGAGGACAAGAGACCCAGTACTTC.

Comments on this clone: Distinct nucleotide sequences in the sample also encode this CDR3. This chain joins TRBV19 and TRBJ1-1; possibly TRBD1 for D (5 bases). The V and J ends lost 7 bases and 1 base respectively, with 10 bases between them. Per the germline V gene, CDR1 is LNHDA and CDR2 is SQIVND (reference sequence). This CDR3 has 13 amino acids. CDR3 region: CASNQGWNTEAFF. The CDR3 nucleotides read TGTGCCAGTAACCAGGGATGGAACACTGAAGCTTTCTTT.